Given below is one T cell receptor (beta chain) in context. As yet, its antigen is unknown. The sample comes from a study of shared clonotypes between healthy human individuals. Turning to the study itself: Two female and a few male donors aged 18 to 49 were enrolled.

The protocol was immunoSEQ multiplex PCR, while the TCRdb copy is restricted to in-frame clones and leaves out a portion. The sample includes around 1,900,000 clones, about 93% seen only once; the top ten take about 1.6%. The CDR3 has 14 amino acids. V dropped 6 bases and J dropped 12 bases, with 24 bases sitting between them. From germline, CDR1 is MDHEN and CDR2 SYDVKM. Study-wide results and limits: Exclusively blood specimens were collected; tissue repertoires likely differ.

The naive CD8 subset, CD45RO-negative cells positively selected for CCR7, excluded terminally differentiated effector memory CD45RA+ cells. The material sequenced was naive CD8+ T cells from PBMCs. This receptor was obtained from a man between 18 and 29 years old in good health. Some clones in this sample may be carry-over from other donors' samples. The chain has TRBV28 and TRBJ2-7; D perhaps matches TRBD1 (6 bases). CDR3 sequence: CASSFQPGHQKAYF. The CDR3 region has the DNA TGTGCCAGCAGCTTCCAACCGGGACACCAGAAGGCGTACTTC.